What follows describes a single T cell receptor (beta chain). This clone has more than one count but fewer than ten. Its antigen specificity is not known. It has no much larger one-base neighbor in the sample; base qualities were not kept. Via the germline V gene (reference sequence), CDR1 is SEHNR and CDR2 FQNEAQ. V lost 3 bases and J lost 3 bases, and the count of bases not matched to a germline gene is 8. Inclusive of the bounding cysteine and phenylalanine, the CDR3 is 17 residues long. Of the read, only the CDR3 DNA is kept; its 51 bases are in frame from base 1. TCRbeta CDR3 regions were amplified from genomic DNA by means of the immunoSEQ Assay, a bias-controlled multiplex PCR. As for how the authors treated the data: The number of nucleated cells in each sample was estimated by amplification of reference gene primers within the assay. To quantify the absolute abundance of each unique TCRbeta CDR3 rearrangement, sequence reads were collapsed and filtered. For each sample, productive Simpson clonality was calculated as the square root of Simpson's diversity index over productive rearrangements. The immuneACCESS repertoire file appears here via TCRdb, limited to in-frame rearrangements. These files lack a portion of the clones; in checked studies, under half of the deficit traces to unresolved V genes, and the cause of the others is not known. Clone size and V and J calls were adopted from that table, with D and trimming inferred from the DNA. For this sample there are some 200,000 clones; roughly 89% appear just once. The leading ten clones occupy about 4% of the sample.

The entry originates in a study of blood T cell repertoires in COVID-19 (dated by TCRdb to the early 2020s). For the wider study: Samples from collaborators originated in the United States, Italy and Spain and spanned both the acute and convalescent phases of COVID-19. The prospective study material was composed of cDNA or gDNA derived from T cells, B-cell-depleted T cells, or PBMCs. The dataset comprised deeply sampled blood TCRbeta repertoires from subjects exposed to, actively infected with, or recovered from COVID-19. A freely available public database, intended as a resource for researchers studying the immune response to SARS-CoV-2, is where the repertoires were released. Samples came from the ongoing ImmuneRACE study (first 160 participants) plus 1,254 subjects from 6 global collaborators. Sample metadata almost always included a de-identified subject ID, COVID-19 status, age in years and sex. Where available, HLA class I and class II types were taken from metadata supplied by the sample provider and were not determined by assay-based typing.

Study-level results and caveats: The quantity of clinical and demographic metadata differed by source and by participant and was supplied without curation.

Participants in the prospective study were enrolled through a virtual design, were aged 18 to 89 years, and lived in some 24 United States geographic areas. In the prospective study, participants were assigned to cohorts based on the clinical history participants reported in a screening survey and a study questionnaire. In the prospective study, whole blood, serum and a nasopharyngeal or oropharyngeal swab were collected from each participant by mobile phlebotomists. Prospective study participants could optionally give additional blood draws and questionnaires over an approximately 2-month period. Before DNA extraction, prospective study blood samples were shipped either frozen or at room temperature.

Sequencing was performed on PBMCs or T cells enriched from blood (not recorded which). The clonotype originates from a woman in her forties with acute COVID-19. Rearrangement joined TRBV7-9 to TRBJ2-2, with 9 bases aligning to TRBD2. The DNA sequence follows: TGTGCCAGCAGCTTTTTCCCTAGCGGGGTATACACCGGGGAGCTGTTTTTT. It codes for CASSFFPSGVYTGELFF.